This T cell receptor beta chain appears in the sequencing data of a study of T cells in Graves' hyperthyroidism and ophthalmopathy. This clonotype has a single count. The CDR3 loop spans 15 amino acids. V lost 1 base and J lost 5; bases outside the gene matches: 7. Per the germline V gene, CDR1 is SGHTA and CDR2 is FQGNSA. Researchers amplified the TCR beta CDR3 regions from RNA transcripts. Primed by the HTBI set, a first-round RT-PCR was run on the TCR CDR3. Each CDR3 protein is one row after TCRdb ran MiXCR on the multiplex PCR reads. The table includes approximately 560,000 distinct CDR3 sequences, just over 45% detected once.

The receptor was isolated from a woman younger than 35 with Graves' hyperthyroidism. V is TRBV7-2 and J is TRBJ2-7; TRBD2 aligns across 8 bases. Sequenced input: peripheral blood or thyroid tissue (not recorded which). CDR3 residues: CASSLDGLALDEQYF. The DNA for the CDR3 is TGTGCCAGCAGCTTAGATGGACTAGCCCTTGACGAGCAGTACTTC.